This T cell receptor (beta chain) was profiled in a study of cytomegalovirus exposure and HLA in healthy donors (dated by TCRdb to 2016 to 2017). Regarding the complete study: An earlier analysis of several hundred of the donors reported approximately 300 Gb of sequence data and 117 million unique TCR beta sequences obtained from about 200 million T cells. Donor age, sex, ethnicity and CMV serostatus were compiled together with the repertoire data. High-throughput TCR immunosequencing, statistical association of individual TCRs with disease status, and machine learning were combined to predict cytomegalovirus infection status. Every discovery cohort repertoire had been produced on one sequencing platform. HLA typing included class I and class II loci at four-digit resolution. The later analysis used no new phenotypic data to find candidate immune exposures, relying instead on TCR beta sequences and their occurrence across donors. A later analysis re-examined previously published TCR beta repertoires from roughly 720 donors and added high-resolution HLA genotyping to investigate patterns of TCR occurrence. In a later genetic analysis, genome-wide SNP genotypes for about 65% of the 666 donors were used, and that subset was treated as a discovery cohort. The genetic ancestry cluster associated with self-reported Caucasian donors included 70% to 85% of the approximately 410 genotyped donors. Along with the roughly 670-subject first cohort, a separate validation cohort of over a hundred different subjects was used. An early release that covered roughly 600 HLA-typed donors contained about 290 gigabases of sequencing data and about 84 million unique TCR sequences. About 5 DR-DQ haplotypes were handled as single units for association and clustering, since linkage in the cohort was strong. The number of donors typed differed by locus, with roughly 620-640 for A, B, C, DRB1 and DQB1, 522 for DQA1, over 600 for DPA1, and 400 to 490 for DPB1. Using immunosequencing, the study profiled T cell repertoires from fewer than 850 subjects and related those repertoires to cytomegalovirus serostatus. An earlier analysis of fewer than 750 of the donors used high-throughput TCR beta sequencing to judge whether each TCR beta V gene segment behaved as functional or pseudogenic. The study was designed to test whether signatures of past pathogen exposure could be identified by cataloging public T cell receptors. On average, 235,054 unique TCR beta nucleotide sequences were sequenced per donor among 300 to 500 genotyped donors of the cohort, with roughly 20% of those sequences being non-productive. On the study overall, not on this receptor specifically: Presence/absence analyses assumed roughly uniform sequencing depth across donors, an assumption that may not hold. Linkage disequilibrium might explain the correlated functional status among segregating V segments, but an unknown experimental factor could not be excluded. It was suggested by the authors that the approach could potentially be generalized to other disease states and immunological phenotypes. This cohort had only TCR beta chains sequenced, and the lack of alpha or paired-chain data limited which features could be detected. A later analysis found that TCR association rates varied across HLA loci, with DRB1 alleles showing the most associated TCRs and HLA-C alleles the fewest. According to a later genetic analysis, donors in an Asian-associated ancestry cluster had fewer N-insertions in productive TCRs than the approximately 630-donor mean. A further reported finding was that TCR beta sequences accurately predicted the HLA-A and HLA-B alleles for most subjects in the first cohort. About 15 rarely observed V segments, including chromosome 9 orphons, were excluded from the earlier analysis of some 590 of the donors because counts were too low. In a later analysis, most CMV-associated TCR beta chains were found to appear HLA-restricted, with HLA associations seemingly driven largely by CMV exposure. A later analysis reported that several top co-occurrence clusters appeared linked to parvovirus B19, influenza, CMV and Epstein-Barr virus. Strong co-occurrence of HLA alleles, especially DR and DQ, made assigning TCR associations to individual alleles difficult. In an earlier analysis of fewer than 750 of the donors, most TCR beta V segments were observed in productive rearrangements about 87% or about 30% of the time, broadly matching IMGT annotations. The study listed approximately 150 TCR beta chains as associated with cytomegalovirus. In vitro tests confirmed that a few of the cytomegalovirus-associated TCR beta chains recognize cytomegalovirus antigens. Because some donors lacked HLA typing at each locus, the association tests relied only on the typed subset. A later genetic analysis associated a missense DCLRE1C variant with V-gene and J-gene trimming of TCR beta chains, and an independent cohort replicated the association. A cluster of highly shared sequence variants was judged likely to represent a technical artifact of the sequencing pipeline. For the cohort, immune exposure information was limited to CMV serostatus. While some public TCRs were present in many individuals, most TCR sequences turned up only very rarely across donors. A later analysis found that HLA-associated TCR beta chains were more clonally expanded and had lower generation probabilities than equally common non-associated chains. Some IMGT-functional V segments, including TRBV6-2 and TRBV6-3, could not be distinguished by the 87-base-pair reads and were therefore excluded. A later analysis associated about 18,000 TCR beta sequences with specific HLA alleles at a false discovery rate of 0.05. Cytomegalovirus status was reported to be diagnosed by the classifier with high specificity and sensitivity in both the original and validation cohorts.

The method was the immunoSEQ multiplex PCR assay. The multiplex PCR relied on a mix of 60 forward primers for TCR Vbeta segments and 13 reverse primers for TCR Jbeta segments. Amplification of the CDR3 region of rearranged TCR beta genes was performed with a multiplex PCR assay on genomic DNA. On the Illumina HiSeq System, the amplified TCR beta libraries were sequenced as 87-base-pair reads. Under the source paper's analysis protocol: In a later analysis, 70 million to 95 million unique TCR beta chains were counted across the approximately 640 repertoires, and about 9.9 million of these chains were shared by at least two donors. Raw reads were error-corrected and collapsed into unique sequences with a nearest-neighbor algorithm that merged closely related sequences to remove PCR and sequencing errors. Alignment of CDR3 sequences to IMGT reference sequences was used to assign V, D and J gene segments. For a sequence to be retained, at least a six-nucleotide match to both a V gene segment and a J gene segment was required. Rearrangements were classified as productive when the CDR3 lacked stop codons and remained in frame with V and J, and all other rearrangements were classified as non-productive. CDR3 was defined according to IMGT convention as the region running from the second conserved V-encoded cysteine to the conserved J-encoded phenylalanine. Sequences without an unambiguous match to a single V gene segment were excluded from the earlier analysis of about 600 of the donors. In an earlier analysis of roughly 500 of the donors, V segments were called functional above 56.7% productive rearrangements and were called segregating when the between-donor standard deviation exceeded 5%. To diagnose cytomegalovirus status from the catalog of TCR beta chain sequences, a statistical classification framework was built. In a later analysis, V and J genes were assigned by comparing TCR nucleotide sequences against IMGT/GENE-DB human TR gene sequences. Using the TCRdist pipeline, a later analysis assigned CDR3 sequences along with most-parsimonious VDJ recombination scenarios. A later analysis defined each TCR beta chain by its CDR3 amino acid sequence plus V-gene family, and excluded reads lacking a unique V-gene family. In a later analysis, around 600 highly shared, low-generation-probability nucleotide sequences were removed to address suspected cross-contamination and a sequencing artifact. For each public chain, a later analysis derived a clonal expansion index from normalized ranks of inferred template counts within each repertoire. Generation probabilities in a later analysis came from a VDJ recombination model fitted to out-of-frame rearrangements, and those results were checked against IGoR. In a later analysis, TCR-TCR, TCR-HLA and TCR-CMV co-occurrence was scored with hypergeometric tests, and a repertoire-size bias correction was applied to TCR pairs. False discovery rates were estimated in a later analysis by permuting HLA or CMV assignments 20 times. In a later analysis, co-occurring TCRs were grouped using DBSCAN, with TCRdist sequence similarity added in when clustering inside HLA-allele-positive subsets. Repertoires with fewer than 30,000 or more than 120,000 public chains were left out of co-occurrence clustering, as were about 5 repertoires with anomalous nucleotide sharing. Here the immuneACCESS table is served through TCRdb, limited to in-frame sequences with V and J called. Missing clones are a known gap in these copies; in checked studies unresolved V genes cover under half, and the rest lacks a known reason. The V and J calls and clone size were taken over from that table, and D and trimming were inferred from the DNA. The sample has 90,000 to 120,000 clones on record, roughly four fifths of them singletons. Roughly 2% of the sample is in the top ten clones.

From cysteine to phenylalanine, the CDR3 is 15 amino acids long. The only DNA kept is the CDR3, 45 bases in frame from the first base. Per the germline V gene (reference sequence), SEHNR is the CDR1 and FQNEAQ is the CDR2. Trimming removed 1 base from V and 8 bases from J, leaving 15 bases between the germline ends. The cohort was made up of hundreds of healthy bone marrow donors. Cohort members were all nominally healthy when sampled, although unrecorded immune exposures were likely present. The donor tested CMV seronegative, placing the donor among the 350 to 400 seronegative members of the cohort. Every donor gave a peripheral blood sample, and the peripheral blood mononuclear cells from that sample were used for TCR beta sequencing. Genomic DNA extraction from the blood cell samples was performed with the Qiagen DNeasy Blood Extraction Kit. Of note for this clone: Its antigen is not yet known. There are no base qualities to consult, and no much larger clone falls within one base.

The sequenced material came from PBMCs. The receptor comes from a man younger than 35 in good health and CMV-seronegative. The chain is made from TRBV7-9 and TRBJ2-1; the D gene is possibly TRBD2, with 6 bases matching. The DNA is as follows: TGTGCCAGCAGCTTAGGAGACAAAAGGAGGGATGAGCAGTTCTTC. The encoded protein is CASSLGDKRRDEQFF.